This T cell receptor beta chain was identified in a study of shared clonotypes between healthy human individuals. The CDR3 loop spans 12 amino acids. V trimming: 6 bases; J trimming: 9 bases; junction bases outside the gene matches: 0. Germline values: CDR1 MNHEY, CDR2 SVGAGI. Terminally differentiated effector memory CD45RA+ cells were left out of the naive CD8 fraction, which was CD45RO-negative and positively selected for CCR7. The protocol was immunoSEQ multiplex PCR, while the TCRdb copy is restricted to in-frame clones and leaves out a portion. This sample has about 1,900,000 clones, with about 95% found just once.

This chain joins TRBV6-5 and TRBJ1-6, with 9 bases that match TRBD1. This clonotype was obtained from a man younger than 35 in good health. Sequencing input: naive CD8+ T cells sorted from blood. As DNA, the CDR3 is TGTGCCAGCAGGACAGGGGGTTCACCCCTCCACTTT. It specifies CASRTGGSPLHF.